This passage covers 17 T cell receptor beta chains from one sample sequenced in a study of CD8+ T cells in alopecia areata. Following RNA extraction, reverse transcription yielded cDNA that acted as the sequencing template. Profiled with immunoSEQ multiplex PCR; TCRdb holds only in-frame clones, not every one. The table shows 55,000 to 65,000 clones, with around 44% occurring only once. Sample: NKG2D-low CD8+ T cells sorted from blood. The receptors shown here come from a human donor with alopecia areata.

This chain uses TRBV7-3 with TRBJ2-1; 11 nucleotides agree with TRBD2. Germline assignment: CDR1 SGHTA and CDR2 FQGTGA. CDR3 length: 16 residues. V dropped 4 bases and J dropped 6; count of bases not matched to a gene: 8. The CDR3 nucleotides read TGTGCCAGCAGCTCCTACAATAGCGGGAGGGCCAATGAGCAGTTCTTC. This encodes CASSSYNSGRANEQFF.

V and J are TRBV7-8 and TRBJ2-7; D unclear. V lost 0 bases and J 2 bases, leaving 14 bases between the germline ends. The CDR3 is 16 amino acids. The germline V gene encodes CDR1 SGHVS and CDR2 FQNEAQ. CDR3 amino acids: CASSLAGEAPTYEQYF. CDR3 bases: TGTGCCAGCAGCTTAGCCGGTGAGGCACCGACCTACGAGCAGTACTTC.

V and J are TRBV7-9 and TRBJ2-7; D gene unclear. Germline V lookup: CDR1 SEHNR, CDR2 FQNEAQ (reference sequence). V was pared by 6 bases and J by 4 bases, with 10 bases between. There are 12 residues in the CDR3. This chain's CDR3 is CASSKNTYEQYF. Here the CDR3 DNA reads TGTGCCAGCAGTAAGAACACTTACGAGCAGTACTTC.

The CDR3 DNA is TGTGCCAGCAGTCCCGGGTCGGGTTTTGACTACGAGCAGTACTTC. Its protein product is CASSPGSGFDYEQYF. V is TRBV2 and J is TRBJ2-7; D ambiguous. The CDR3 is made up of 15 amino acids. The V end was cut by 5 bases, the J end by 3 bases, with 17 bases between. Germline lookup yields CDR1 SNHLY and CDR2 FYNNEI.

This clone appeared many times. This chain links TRBV19 with TRBJ2-1, with 11 bases identical to TRBD2. Germline CDR1 is LNHDA and CDR2 is SQIVND (reference sequence). The CDR3 covers 15 residues. V gave up 9 bases and J gave up 6 bases; unmatched junction bases: 10. The CDR3 sequence is CASQTLAGESNEQFF. The CDR3 DNA reads TGTGCCAGCCAGACACTAGCGGGAGAGTCCAATGAGCAGTTCTTC. The complete variable domain, with remaining parts taken from reference TRBV19 and TRBJ2-1, reads DGGITQSPKYLFRKEGQNVTLSCEQNLNHDAMYWYRQDPGQGLRLIYYSQIVNDFQKGDIAEGYSVSREKKESFPLTVTSAQKNPTAFYLCASQTLAGESNEQFFGPGTRLTVL.

This clone was counted a few times. The J gene is TRBJ2-1, the V gene TRBV18, with 7 bases that match TRBD1. V trimming: 5 bases; J trimming: 0 bases; junction bases outside the gene matches: 4. In germline, CDR1 is KGHSH, CDR2 LQKENI. The CDR3 has 15 residues. The CDR3 DNA reads as TGTGCCAGCTCAGCAGGGACAGCCTCCTACAATGAGCAGTTCTTC. Its protein is CASSAGTASYNEQFF.

This chain uses TRBV30 with TRBJ2-7, with D uncertain. There are 11 residues in the CDR3. The V end was cut by 3 bases, the J end by 6 bases, with 9 bases between. Germline V gene lookup returns CDR1 GTSNPN and CDR2 SVGIG (reference sequence). The chain's CDR3 is CAWRWGTEQYF. In DNA, the CDR3 is TGTGCCTGGAGGTGGGGTACCGAGCAGTACTTC.

J is TRBJ1-2 and V is TRBV27; D remains unclear. This CDR3 has 12 residues. From germline, CDR1 is MNHEY and CDR2 SMNVEV (reference sequence). V was cut by 6 bases and J by 5 bases, with 10 bases left in between. CDR3 amino acids: CASRDGMYGYTF. The CDR3 DNA reads TGTGCCAGCAGGGACGGGATGTATGGCTACACCTTC.

This clone was seen more than once but under ten times. V is TRBV14 and J is TRBJ2-7, with D unresolved. Trimming stripped 3 bases from V and 3 bases from J, with 3 bases between. Germline values: CDR1 SGHDN, CDR2 FVKESK. CDR3 size: 11 residues. Here the CDR3 reads CASSQNYEQYF. In DNA, the CDR3 is TGTGCCAGCAGCCAGAACTACGAGCAGTACTTC.

This chain uses TRBV27 with TRBJ2-7; 7 bases are shared with TRBD1. After removal of 9 bases from V and 5 bases from J, the junction contained 13 bases not matched to a gene. The CDR3 totals 14 residues. Germline CDR1 and CDR2: MNHEY and SMNVEV (reference sequence). CDR3 loop: CASAGGGYINEQYF. The CDR3 nucleotides are TGTGCCAGTGCAGGGGGTGGGTACATCAACGAGCAGTACTTC.

As concerns this clone: The identical CDR3 is also encoded by other nucleotide sequences in the sample. The V call is TRBV6-5, the J call TRBJ1-1; D not certain. There are 12 residues in the CDR3. V lost 2 bases, J lost 5 bases, and 6 bases lay in between. The germline gives CDR1 MNHEY, CDR2 SVGAGI. The CDR3 nucleotides are TGTGCCAGCAGTTACGGTGGGACTGAAGCTTTCTTT. It encodes CASSYGGTEAFF.

This clone was detected once. The chain uses TRBV5-1 and TRBJ2-7; D tentatively reads TRBD1 or TRBD2 (6 bases each). The V end was cut by 1 base, the J end by 6 bases, with 14 bases between. CDR1 SGHRS and CDR2 YFSETQ come from the germline V gene. The CDR3 spans 14 residues. DNA for the CDR3: TGCGCCAGCAGCTTGTCCAGGGGAGGAGGCGAGCAGTACTTC. Translation gives CASSLSRGGGEQYF.

This clone has a single count. This chain joins TRBV13 and TRBJ2-7; possibly TRBD1 or TRBD2 for D (5 bases each). The length of the CDR3 is 13 residues. Trimming stripped 4 bases from V and 4 bases from J, with 11 bases between. Germline loops: CDR1 PRHDT, CDR2 FYEKMQ (reference sequence). The CDR3: CASSSGTAYEQYF. DNA for the CDR3: TGTGCCAGCAGCTCGGGGACCGCATACGAGCAGTACTTC. Complete variable domain (other parts from reference TRBV13 and TRBJ2-7): AAGVIQSPRHLIKEKRETATLKCYPIPRHDTVYWYQQGPGQDPQFLISFYEKMQSDKGSIPDRFSAQQFSDYHSELNMSSLELGDSALYFCASSSGTAYEQYFGPGTRLTVT.

The chain carries TRBV5-1 and TRBJ2-7; D may correspond to TRBD1 or TRBD2 (7 bases each). The CDR3 has 14 amino acids. Trimming left V 0 bases short and J 2 bases short, with 9 bases between. From germline, CDR1 is SGHRS and CDR2 YFSETQ. CDR3 sequence: CASSLAGGAYEQYF. The CDR3 DNA sequence: TGCGCCAGCAGCTTGGCAGGGGGGGCCTACGAGCAGTACTTC.

This clone occurred many times. This sample includes further DNA sequences coding for the same CDR3. This chain uses TRBV19 with TRBJ1-1; weak D call: TRBD1 (6 bases). The germline gives CDR1 LNHDA, CDR2 SQIVND (reference sequence). CDR3 length: 13 residues. Trimming left V 6 bases short and J 1 base short, with 9 bases between. CDR3 in amino acids: CASSLQGNTEAFF. CDR3 in DNA: TGTGCCAGTAGCCTACAGGGGAACACTGAAGCTTTCTTT.

V is TRBV5-1 and J is TRBJ2-3; no firm D call. The CDR3 consists of 12 residues. The germline CDR1 and CDR2 sequences are SGHRS and YFSETQ. V lost 3 bases and J lost 2, with 4 bases in between. The CDR3 loop reads CASSYHTDTQYF. DNA for the CDR3: TGCGCCAGCAGCTACCACACAGATACGCAGTATTTT.

The table lists this clone with a few counts. The chain employs TRBV14 and TRBJ2-3; D is ambiguous. V lost 4 bases and J lost 0, with 2 bases in between. The CDR3 spans 12 residues. Germline-derived CDR1 and CDR2 are SGHDN and FVKESK. CDR3: CASSRSTDTQYF. The DNA for the CDR3 is TGTGCCAGCAGCCGTAGCACAGATACGCAGTATTTT.